This T cell receptor (beta chain) originates from a study of blood T cell repertoires in COVID-19. Study background: COVID-19 samples, acute and convalescent, were from the United States, Italy and Spain. The analysed material was cDNA or gDNA that came from T cells, B-cell-depleted T cells, or PBMCs.

This CDR3 has 14 residues. The V and J ends lost 7 bases and 5 bases, in that order; junction bases with no gene match: 6. Germline V gene sequence: CDR1 MNHEY, CDR2 SVGAGI. Per the original methods: For nucleated cells, counts were estimated from reference gene primer amplification. Assay: immunoSEQ multiplex PCR; the TCRdb copy retains only in-frame clones and omits some. For V, J and clone size, that table is used; D and trimming come from the DNA. Of about 210,000 clones listed, approximately 84% are singletons. Material for sequencing was peripheral blood. The gene calls are TRBV6-5 and TRBJ1-5; 9 bases are a match to TRBD1. The source is a woman aged 45 to 65 with active or convalescent COVID-19. CDR3 DNA sequence: TGTGCCAGCAAAGGGGGACAGGGTTATCAGCCCCAGCATTTT. This gives the protein CASKGGQGYQPQHF.